Listed below are T cell receptor beta chains from one sample, sequenced in a study of cytotoxic CD8 clonotypes in ibrutinib-treated CLL. The repertoire was sequenced with immunoSEQ multiplex PCR; TCRdb's copy has only in-frame clones and lacks some. The profile shows roughly 250,000 clones, about three quarters of them singletons. Sequenced material: PBMCs, taken after 24 months of ibrutinib treatment. These receptors came from a human donor with chronic lymphocytic leukemia. CDR3s include the opening cysteine and the closing phenylalanine or tryptophan. Fields, in order: V gene, D gene, J gene, clone size, CDR3 DNA, CDR3 protein. The D gene is left open where the match is weak. Clone size is not always given. Where it is, it says once, few, many or a class for expanded clones.

v_call: TRBV28; d_call: TRBD2; j_call: TRBJ2-2; clone_size: -; cdr3_nt: TGTGCCAGCAGTTTTTTGGTTCGGCTAGCGGGGAACACCGGGGAGCTGTTTTTT; cdr3_aa: CASSFLVRLAGNTGELFF
v_call: TRBV4-2; d_call: TRBD2; j_call: TRBJ2-5; clone_size: -; cdr3_nt: TGTGCCAGCAGCCCTGGGTTAGCGGGAGACGGGGAGACCCAGTACTTC; cdr3_aa: CASSPGLAGDGETQYF
v_call: TRBV27; d_call: -; j_call: TRBJ2-7; clone_size: -; cdr3_nt: TGTGCCAGCAGTTTGATCCCGCAGCGGAGCTACGAGCAGTACTTC; cdr3_aa: CASSLIPQRSYEQYF
v_call: TRBV18; d_call: -; j_call: TRBJ1-5; clone_size: once; cdr3_nt: TGTGCCAGCTCACCAGCTCGGGGGCAGCCCCAGCATTTT; cdr3_aa: CASSPARGQPQHF
v_call: TRBV27; d_call: TRBD1; j_call: TRBJ2-7; clone_size: -; cdr3_nt: TGTGCCAGCAGCCCCCGACAGGGGGCCTACGAGCAGTACTTC; cdr3_aa: CASSPRQGAYEQYF
v_call: TRBV27; d_call: TRBD1; j_call: TRBJ1-1; clone_size: -; cdr3_nt: TGTGCCAGCAGTTTAACGACAGGGGTTCACACTGAAGCTTTCTTT; cdr3_aa: CASSLTTGVHTEAFF
v_call: TRBV27; d_call: -; j_call: TRBJ1-5; clone_size: -; cdr3_nt: TGTGCCAGCAGCTCAGGACAGACTAGCAATCAGCCCCAGCATTTT; cdr3_aa: CASSSGQTSNQPQHF
v_call: TRBV5-1; d_call: -; j_call: TRBJ2-7; clone_size: -; cdr3_nt: TGCGCCAGCAGCTCCACACTAGGGTGGTCTTACGAGCAGTACTTC; cdr3_aa: CASSSTLGWSYEQYF
v_call: TRBV5-1; d_call: -; j_call: TRBJ2-7; clone_size: -; cdr3_nt: TGCGCCAGCAGCGCCCGGGGAGGCGCCGGCTACGAGCAGTACTTC; cdr3_aa: CASSARGGAGYEQYF
v_call: TRBV2; d_call: TRBD1; j_call: TRBJ2-7; clone_size: few; cdr3_nt: TGTGCCAGCAGTAGGACAGGGATCGAGCAGTACTTC; cdr3_aa: CASSRTGIEQYF
v_call: TRBV19; d_call: -; j_call: TRBJ2-1; clone_size: -; cdr3_nt: TGTGCCAGTAGTACCCTAGCAGACGGAGTGGGGTCCAATGAGCAGTTCTTC; cdr3_aa: CASSTLADGVGSNEQFF
v_call: TRBV30; d_call: TRBD1; j_call: TRBJ1-5; clone_size: few; cdr3_nt: TGTGCCTGGAGTGTAGGCAGGGGGCTTCAGCCCCAGCATTTT; cdr3_aa: CAWSVGRGLQPQHF
v_call: TRBV5-6; d_call: -; j_call: TRBJ1-1; clone_size: -; cdr3_nt: TGTGCCAGCAGCTTCGAACTGGCAGGGAACACTGAAGCTTTCTTT; cdr3_aa: CASSFELAGNTEAFF
v_call: TRBV2; d_call: -; j_call: TRBJ1-5; clone_size: few; cdr3_nt: TGTGCCAGCAACCGAGGAGATCAGCCCCAGCATTTT; cdr3_aa: CASNRGDQPQHF
v_call: TRBV28; d_call: TRBD2; j_call: TRBJ2-1; clone_size: -; cdr3_nt: TGTGCCAGCAGTCCCCAAGCGGGGGAGATTGAGCAGTTCTTC; cdr3_aa: CASSPQAGEIEQFF
v_call: TRBV28; d_call: -; j_call: TRBJ2-7; clone_size: -; cdr3_nt: TGTGCCAGCACCCAGGGGGGCGCCCCCTACGAGCAGTACTTC; cdr3_aa: CASTQGGAPYEQYF
v_call: TRBV29-1; d_call: -; j_call: TRBJ2-7; clone_size: -; cdr3_nt: TGCAGCGTTGAAATGCCCTTGGGATCCTACGAGCAGTACTTC; cdr3_aa: CSVEMPLGSYEQYF
v_call: TRBV29-1; d_call: -; j_call: TRBJ2-1; clone_size: -; cdr3_nt: TGCAGCGTTGATCTCATTCGGGGGGCACATAATGAGCAGTTCTTC; cdr3_aa: CSVDLIRGAHNEQFF
v_call: TRBV30; d_call: -; j_call: TRBJ2-1; clone_size: -; cdr3_nt: TGTGCCTGGAGCGTTCACACTAGATATGAGCAGTTCTTC; cdr3_aa: CAWSVHTRYEQFF
v_call: TRBV9; d_call: -; j_call: TRBJ1-1; clone_size: -; cdr3_nt: TGTGCCAGCAGCGTCGGGACGGGGAACACTGAAGCTTTCTTT; cdr3_aa: CASSVGTGNTEAFF
v_call: TRBV6-1; d_call: TRBD1; j_call: TRBJ2-7; clone_size: -; cdr3_nt: TGTGCCAGCAGTTCGGGACAGGGTAACTCCTACGAGCAGTACTTC; cdr3_aa: CASSSGQGNSYEQYF
v_call: TRBV7-8; d_call: -; j_call: TRBJ2-7; clone_size: few; cdr3_nt: TGTGCCAGCAGCCCGTCCCCTCTCTACGAGCAGTACTTC; cdr3_aa: CASSPSPLYEQYF
v_call: TRBV5-1; d_call: TRBD2; j_call: TRBJ2-5; clone_size: few; cdr3_nt: TGCGCCAGCAGCTTGGGGAGCGGGAGTCAGGCAGAGACCCAGTACTTC; cdr3_aa: CASSLGSGSQAETQYF